This entry describes one TCR beta chain. The target antigen is unknown. The data derive from a study of a mutant IDH1 vaccine in newly diagnosed glioma. At the level of the study: At weeks 1, 3, 5, 7, 11, 15, 19 and 23, patients received a vaccination, eight in all. Mean patient age was about 44 years; approximately 62% were male and around 40% female.

CDR1 and CDR2 (germline): SGDLS, YYNGEE. The ends were cut back, 0 bases at V and 6 bases at J, with 15 bases in the middle. This CDR3 region has 15 residues. Study observations and caveats: Changes in the top peripheral T cell clonotypes seemingly had no bearing on pseudoprogression. The occurrence of vaccine-induced immune responses was seen in 90% to 95% of patients.

Data came from immunoSEQ multiplex PCR; TCRdb stores just in-frame clones and leaves some out. The repertoire holds tens of thousands of clones, over 70% seen once, with more than 5% in the top ten. Time point noted: week 23, last vaccination. One vaccine dose held 300 ug of mutant IDH1 20-mer peptide and came with topical imiquimod. The V call is TRBV9, the J call TRBJ1-2; possible D gene TRBD1, 5 bases. The clonotype was recovered from a man in his forties with glioma. The sample consisted of PBMCs, taken from a glioma patient whose treatment included an IDH1 peptide vaccine. CDR3 sequence: CASSVGGRGLDGYTF. CDR3 DNA sequence: TGTGCCAGCAGCGTAGGTGGGAGGGGATTGGATGGCTACACCTTC.